The clone carrying this T cell receptor (beta chain) was observed many times. Its antigen is not known. The record originates from a study of T-cell reconstitution after alpha-beta-depleted transplantation in children. Study-wide findings and caveats: T-cell counts and diversity at one year post-transplant came mainly from newly produced T cells. Several hundred graft clones that had expanded were reportedly the source of alpha-beta T cells about two months after transplant. Surviving recipient T cells and thymic progenitors produced the high day-60 TCRbeta diversity seen in some patients.

The CDR3 is 15 amino acids. Germline loops: CDR1 SGHTA, CDR2 FQGTGA. Trimming cost V 5 bases and J 2 bases, with 16 bases left between them. Preparation of the TCRbeta library used unique molecular identifiers. TCRdb independently ran MiXCR on the PCR reads; one entry per CDR3 protein. This sample yields roughly 300,000 distinct CDR3 sequences, of which around a tenth are seen a single time; 20% to 30% belongs to the top ten. This material consisted of peripheral blood, taken 180 days after TCRalphabeta/CD19-depleted stem cell transplant. V is TRBV7-3 and J is TRBJ2-7, with D unresolved. The TCR sequence derives from a male patient under 10 years old who had a stem cell transplant for chronic granulomatous disease, so the T cells may come from the graft donor. CDR3 loop: CASSRSSGPPYEQYF. The CDR3 coding sequence is TGTGCCAGCAGCCGTTCTTCTGGCCCCCCCTACGAGCAGTACTTC.